These T cell receptor beta chains were read from a single sample in a study of neurological immune-mediated disorders. TCRdb itself ran the 5' RACE reads through MiXCR, one entry per CDR3 protein. The sample lists roughly 15,000 distinct CDR3 sequences, around 14% occurring once. Sequenced: CD8+ T cells from blood. These receptors were taken from a female donor with HTLV-1-associated myelopathy (HAM/TSP). The CDR3 runs from the conserved cysteine through the conserved F or W. A D gene is named only where the DNA matches it firmly. Not all rows give a size; the values are once, few, many and, for expanded clones, a class.

J gene | V gene | clone size | D gene | CDR3 DNA | CDR3 protein
TRBJ1-5 | TRBV12-3/TRBV12-4 | many | NA | TGTGCCAGCAGTCCCGGGAGCTCTCGGGGGCAGCCCCAGCATTTT | CASSPGSSRGQPQHF
TRBJ2-3 | TRBV15 | NA | TRBD2 | TGTGCCACCAGCAGAGAATTGGGGGCTAGCGGGTGGGGAAGGGATACGCAGTATTTT | CATSRELGASGWGRDTQYF
TRBJ2-7 | TRBV6-5 | many | NA | TGTGCCAGCAGTTACGAAAAAGGCTACGAGCAGTACTTC | CASSYEKGYEQYF
TRBJ2-5 | TRBV7-3 | many | NA | TGTGCCAGCAGCCCCCCGGGTCCTCAAGAGACCCAGTACTTC | CASSPPGPQETQYF
TRBJ2-3 | TRBV6-2/TRBV6-3 | many | TRBD2 | TGTGCCAGCAGTTACGAGCGGGGAAGCACAGATACGCAGTATTTT | CASSYERGSTDTQYF
TRBJ2-2 | TRBV7-6 | many | TRBD2 | TGTGCCAGCAGCTTATCCAGTCTAGCGGGAAGGGACGGGGAGCTGTTTTTT | CASSLSSLAGRDGELFF
TRBJ2-6 | TRBV5-1 | NA | NA | TGCGCCAGCAGCATAAAACAGTTCTCTGGGGCCAATGTCCTGACTTTC | CASSIKQFSGANVLTF
TRBJ1-5 | TRBV6-5 | many | NA | TGTGCCAGCAGTCTTTTCAGGGGTGGCAATCAGCCCCAGCATTTT | CASSLFRGGNQPQHF
TRBJ1-3 | TRBV7-9 | NA | NA | TGTGCCAGCAGCTTAGGTCCGGACCTCTCTGGAAACACCATATATTTT | CASSLGPDLSGNTIYF
TRBJ2-3 | TRBV10-3 | many | NA | TGTGCCATCAGTGAGCTCGGTTCGGGCACAGATACGCAGTATTTT | CAISELGSGTDTQYF
TRBJ2-1 | TRBV5-6 | many | TRBD2 | TGTGCCAGCAGCTTGGGGGCGGGGGATGAGCAGTTCTTC | CASSLGAGDEQFF
TRBJ2-7 | TRBV6-5 | many | NA | TGTGCCAGCAGTTACTCGACTCCCGAGGCCTACGAGCAGTACTTC | CASSYSTPEAYEQYF
TRBJ1-1 | TRBV20-1 | many | NA | TGCAGTGCTAGAGCGATAGGGCTCGGGACTGAAGCTTTCTTT | CSARAIGLGTEAFF
TRBJ2-2 | TRBV24-1 | many | NA | TGTGCCACCAGTGACATCCCCGGGGAGCTGTTTTTT | CATSDIPGELFF
TRBJ2-7 | TRBV28 | many | TRBD1 | TGTGCCAGCAGTTCCTTCATTGGACTCTCGGGACAGGGATACAACGAGCAGTACTTC | CASSSFIGLSGQGYNEQYF
TRBJ1-5 | TRBV15 | many | NA | TGTAGCAATCAGCCCCAGCATTTT | CSNQPQHF
TRBJ2-2 | TRBV4-1 | many | TRBD2 | TGCGCCAGCAGCCAAGGGGGACTAGGACGGGGCACCGGGGAGCTGTTTTTT | CASSQGGLGRGTGELFF
TRBJ2-3 | TRBV28 | many | TRBD2 | TGTGCCAGCAAGGGGGTTGCGGGGGGCAGGAAAGATACGCAGTATTTT | CASKGVAGGRKDTQYF
TRBJ2-7 | TRBV7-2 | many | TRBD1 | TGTGCCAGCAGCTTAGAGAGGGGGCCCTTCTACGAGCAGTACTTC | CASSLERGPFYEQYF
TRBJ2-7 | TRBV5-1 | many | TRBD2 | TGCGCCAGCAGCTTGGGACTAGCGGGAGGGTTCTACGAGCAGTACTTC | CASSLGLAGGFYEQYF
TRBJ1-4 | TRBV7-9 | many | TRBD1 | TGTGCCAGCAGCTCCGGGACAGGGGAGGAGGAAAAACTGTTTTTT | CASSSGTGEEEKLFF
TRBJ2-1 | TRBV9 | many | NA | TGTGCCAGCAGCGAGGACTCGAGCTCCTACAATGAGCAGTTCTTC | CASSEDSSSYNEQFF
TRBJ2-3 | TRBV7-6 | many | TRBD2 | TGTGCCAGCAGCTCTGCCGGAAGCGGGGGGGAAGCAGATACGCAGTATTTT | CASSSAGSGGEADTQYF
TRBJ2-1 | TRBV11-2 | many | TRBD2 | TGTGCCAGCTCCCGGGAGGGCTATAAAAACAATGAGCAGTTCTTC | CASSREGYKNNEQFF
TRBJ1-4 | TRBV7-8 | many | NA | TGTGCCAGCAGCTCCCTCGAGGGCCCGGTCCGTGAAAAACTGTTTTTT | CASSSLEGPVREKLFF
TRBJ2-3 | TRBV5-1 | NA | NA | TGCGCCAGCAGCTTAGGAGGAGGGATGAGCACAGATACGCAGTATTTT | CASSLGGGMSTDTQYF
TRBJ2-7 | TRBV7-8 | many | TRBD2 | TGTGCCAGCAGCTTACCAGCGGGAGTCGCCTACGAGCAGTACTTC | CASSLPAGVAYEQYF
TRBJ2-7 | TRBV3-1 | many | NA | TGTGCCAGCAGCCACTCTCCCTGGTACGAGCAGTACTTC | CASSHSPWYEQYF
TRBJ2-5 | TRBV7-3 | many | TRBD2 | TGTGCCAGCAGCCCTTCTAGCGGGGGGTTTCAAGAGACCCAGTACTTC | CASSPSSGGFQETQYF
TRBJ2-5 | TRBV24-1 | many | NA | TGTGCCACCAGTGATCCTTTGTCGGCGGAAGAGACCCAGTACTTC | CATSDPLSAEETQYF
TRBJ1-2 | TRBV4-2 | many | NA | TGTGCCAGCAGCCAAGAATTAGTCGCCGGGAACTATGGCTACACCTTC | CASSQELVAGNYGYTF
TRBJ2-2 | TRBV6-1 | NA | NA | TGTGACAGCAGTGAAGTTGGAGGGCAGGGTAGCGGGGAGCTGTTTTTT | CDSSEVGGQGSGELFF
TRBJ2-7 | TRBV4-1 | many | NA | TGCGCCAGCAGCCAGGCCGGTGTCGGGGTGGGCGACGAGCAGTACTTC | CASSQAGVGVGDEQYF
TRBJ2-1 | TRBV20-1 | many | TRBD2 | TGCAGTGCAACCTCCGGGGGGGTTGAGCAGTTCTTC | CSATSGGVEQFF
TRBJ1-1 | TRBV29-1 | many | NA | TGCAGCGGCAGGGAGAACACTGAAGCTTTCTTT | CSGRENTEAFF
TRBJ2-4 | TRBV6-5 | many | NA | TGTGCCAGCAGTTTTGAGTTTTTAGGGACTCTAGGGGTGGTTAGGGCCAAAAACATTCAGTACTTC | CASSFEFLGTLGVVRAKNIQYF
TRBJ1-6 | TRBV7-8 | many | NA | TGTGCCAGCAGCTCTACGACAGGTCTTTCACCCCTCCACTTT | CASSSTTGLSPLHF
TRBJ1-2 | TRBV20-1 | many | TRBD1 | TGCAGTGCCTGGACAGGGTATGGCTACACCTTC | CSAWTGYGYTF
TRBJ1-1 | TRBV14 | many | NA | TGTGCCAGCAGCCCCCGGCCCGCAGGGCAGAATGAAGCTTTCTTT | CASSPRPAGQNEAFF
TRBJ2-7 | TRBV5-1 | NA | TRBD2 | TGCGCCAGCAGCATGACTAGCGGGAGCTACGAGCAGTACTTC | CASSMTSGSYEQYF
TRBJ2-7 | TRBV7-6 | many | TRBD1 | TGTGCCAGCAGCGTTGGGACAGGGTACAGCGAGCAGTACTTC | CASSVGTGYSEQYF
TRBJ2-7 | TRBV5-5 | medium-sized | TRBD2 | TGTGCCAGCAGCTTGGGGCTAGCGGGACGCGAGCAGTACTTC | CASSLGLAGREQYF
TRBJ2-3 | TRBV7-2 | many | TRBD2 | TGTGCCAGCAGCTTAGGATTAAGCGGGGGGGCCGGCACAGATACGCAGTATTTT | CASSLGLSGGAGTDTQYF
TRBJ2-7 | TRBV7-6 | many | NA | TGTGCCAGCAGCTTAGGTTTCGGGGTCGAGCAGTACTTC | CASSLGFGVEQYF
TRBJ2-3 | TRBV14 | many | NA | TGTGCCAGCAGCCAACCGACAGATACGCAGTATTTT | CASSQPTDTQYF
TRBJ2-1 | TRBV12-3/TRBV12-4 | once | NA | TGTGCCAGCAGTCTAGGGGTCTACAATGAGCAGTTCTTC | CASSLGVYNEQFF
TRBJ2-2 | TRBV7-6 | NA | NA | TGTGCCAGCGTGCAGGTGGCGGCTGGGGAGCTGTTTTTT | CASVQVAAGELFF
TRBJ2-7 | TRBV13 | NA | NA | TGTGCCAGCAGGCTGGGAATAGCAGGAGGTACCGAGCAGTACTTC | CASRLGIAGGTEQYF
TRBJ1-4 | TRBV7-9 | many | NA | TGTGCCAGCAGCTTATCGACGGTCGAAAAACTGTTTTTT | CASSLSTVEKLFF
TRBJ2-1 | TRBV4-1 | many | TRBD1 | TGCGCCAGCACCCCGTTCCTTATGGGACAGGGCAATGAGCAGTTCTTC | CASTPFLMGQGNEQFF
TRBJ2-7 | TRBV29-1 | many | NA | TGCAGCGTTGTAACAGACCCCTCTTACGAGCAGTACTTC | CSVVTDPSYEQYF
TRBJ2-2 | TRBV6-5 | many | TRBD2 | TGTGCCAGCAGCTACCTAATATCGGGACTAGCGCCGGCGAACACCGGGGAGCTGTTTTTT | CASSYLISGLAPANTGELFF
TRBJ1-6 | TRBV7-9 | many | NA | TGTGCCAGCAGCTCGAGTACCCTTCCGTCCCTCCACTTT | CASSSSTLPSLHF
TRBJ2-7 | TRBV4-1 | many | TRBD1 | TGCGCCAGCAGCCAAGAGGGAACAGGGGCCGAGCAGTACTTC | CASSQEGTGAEQYF